This TCR beta chain was recovered during a study of graft-versus-host responses after intestinal transplantation. Clones were read by immunoSEQ multiplex PCR, and TCRdb kept only the in-frame ones, dropping some. The top ten clones hold about 4.9% of a sample with around 5,900 clones, roughly 30% of them seen once. J lost 6 bases, V lost 2 bases, and 7 bases had no gene match. CDR1 and CDR2 (germline): LGHNA, YNFKEQ. The CDR3 is made up of 14 amino acids. A word on this clone: A much more abundant neighbour one base away suggests this may be a read error.

Sequencing was performed on alloreactive CD4+ T cells from a mixed lymphocyte reaction culture, taken before transplantation. Subset reported: CFSE-low proliferating T cells sorted from roughly six-day pre-transplant mixed lymphocyte reaction (GvH or HvG direction). The chain joins TRBV4-2 to TRBJ2-7, with 7 bases fitting TRBD1. The source of this sequence is a human patient who was an organ donor for intestinal transplantation. CDR3 residues: CASSQQTGYGEQYF. As DNA, the CDR3 is TGTGCCAGCAGCCAACAGACAGGGTATGGCGAGCAGTACTTC.